This T cell receptor beta chain was found in a study of cytomegalovirus exposure and HLA in healthy donors. Germline CDR1 is SGHDN and CDR2 is FVKESK. The CDR3 contains 13 residues. V shed 4 bases and J shed 5 bases, with 12 bases lying between them. 13 Jbeta primers and 60 Vbeta primers were used for the PCR. Sequencing used immunoSEQ multiplex PCR; TCRdb keeps in-frame clones, though not all of them. The sample has 150,000 or so clones, approximately 84% seen once. Sequencing used PBMCs. The origin of this receptor is a man aged 25-45 years in good health and CMV-seronegative. This chain uses TRBV14 with TRBJ2-7; D remains ambiguous. CDR3 sequence: CASSRYSYHEQYF. CDR3 bases: TGTGCCAGCAGCCGTTACAGTTACCACGAGCAGTACTTC.